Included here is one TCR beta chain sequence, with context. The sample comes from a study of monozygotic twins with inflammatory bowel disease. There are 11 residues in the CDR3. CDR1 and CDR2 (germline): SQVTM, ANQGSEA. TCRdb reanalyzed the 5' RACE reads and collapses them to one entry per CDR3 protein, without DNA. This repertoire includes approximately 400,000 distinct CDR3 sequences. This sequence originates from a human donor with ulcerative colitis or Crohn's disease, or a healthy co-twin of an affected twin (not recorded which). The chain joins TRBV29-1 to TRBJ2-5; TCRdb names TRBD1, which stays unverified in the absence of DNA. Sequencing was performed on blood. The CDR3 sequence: CSVEGGETQYF.